Each of the 2 T cell receptor beta chains below was sequenced from the same sample in a study of blood T cells in healthy people across ages. Using a J-beta primer mix together with a sample-barcoded 5' primer, a second PCR was run for roughly 6 to 12 cycles. Each CDR3 protein gets one entry after TCRdb re-called the 5' RACE reads with MiXCR. The sample lists hundreds of thousands of distinct CDR3 sequences, roughly 21% occurring once. The sample was blood. Receptors were obtained from a man aged 65-85 years in good health.

J is TRBJ1-2 and V is TRBV12-3 or TRBV12-4; D call uncertain. This CDR3 contains 14 residues. Trimming shortened V by 2 bases and J by 2 bases, and 9 bases separated the two germline ends. CDR3 in amino acids: CASSLPSENYGYTF. Written as DNA, the CDR3 is TGTGCCAGCAGTTTACCCAGCGAGAACTATGGCTACACCTTC.

This clonotype was seen only a few times. V is TRBV3-1 and J is TRBJ2-1; 7 nucleotides agree with TRBD2. V lost 5 bases, J lost 0 bases, and 10 bases stayed unmatched. This CDR3 region has 17 residues. The V gene's germline CDR1 is LGHDT and CDR2 YNNKEL (reference sequence). CDR3 in amino acids: CASSWGGVGSSYNEQFF. The CDR3 DNA sequence: TGTGCCAGCAGCTGGGGGGGAGTCGGGAGCTCCTACAATGAGCAGTTCTTC.